This T cell receptor beta chain was found in a study of blood T cell repertoires in COVID-19. Germline V CDR1 and CDR2: WNHNN, SYGVQD (reference sequence). This CDR3 has 14 amino acids. V dropped 10 bases and J dropped 1 base, with 14 bases sitting between them. Assay: immunoSEQ multiplex PCR; the TCRdb copy retains only in-frame clones and omits some. The sample consists of roughly 340,000 clones, 87% of them appearing once. The source is a woman aged 45-65 years with COVID-19, enrolled during active disease. The chain uses TRBV10-1 and TRBJ1-5; D is possibly TRBD1 (6 bases). The specimen was peripheral blood. The CDR3 coding sequence is TGCGCCATCGCGGGGGGCGGGAGCAATCAGCCCCAGCATTTT. Translating it yields CAIAGGGSNQPQHF.